Given below is one T cell receptor beta chain in context. Original processing methods: Cell counts per sample came from amplifying reference gene primers. Some clones are missing from TCRdb's copy, which holds only in-frame ones; the method was immunoSEQ multiplex PCR. The V and J calls and clone size are taken from that table; D and trimming were inferred from the DNA. The repertoire consists of over 85,000 clones, with more than 90% occurring once and the leading ten covering 4.2%. This record belongs to a study of blood T cell repertoires in COVID-19. The overall study: COVID-19 samples collected from the United States, Italy and Spain covered acute and convalescent phases. From T cells, B-cell-depleted T cells, or PBMCs came the material, which was cDNA or gDNA.

Germline V gene sequence: CDR1 GTSNPN, CDR2 SVGIG (reference sequence). The CDR3 runs 13 residues. V was clipped by 4 bases and J by 5 bases, with 11 bases between them. The TCR originated in a man younger than 35 with acute or convalescent COVID-19. The specimen sequenced was peripheral blood. The J gene is TRBJ2-2, the V gene TRBV30; D remains ambiguous. In DNA form, the CDR3 reads TGTGCCTGGATGTATGAGGAGACCGGGGAGCTGTTTTTT. It specifies CAWMYEETGELFF.